One and the same sample provided the 14 T cell receptor beta chains below, sequenced in a study of T-cell memory formation after mild COVID-19. TCRdb re-called the 5' RACE reads with MiXCR, one entry per CDR3 protein. The sample has roughly 89,000 distinct CDR3 sequences, about 13% seen once. The sequencing sample was made of PBMCs or a T cell subset sorted from them (not recorded which). The receptor set was obtained from an adult woman who had mild COVID-19 (a few samples of this study predate the infection). Cell type and time point are not known.

The V gene is TRBV5-4, the J gene TRBJ1-2; D perhaps matches TRBD1 (6 bases). CDR3 length: 12 amino acids. The germline V gene encodes CDR1 SGHNT and CDR2 YYREEE (reference sequence). Deletions cut 4 bases from V and 8 bases from J, with 12 bases between. CDR3: CASSLQGIGYTF. The CDR3 bases are TGTGCCAGCAGCCTGCAGGGGATCGGCTACACCTTC.

This chain joins TRBV28 and TRBJ2-3; 7 bases fit TRBD2. The CDR3 extends over 13 amino acids. The ends lost 4 bases at V and 6 bases at J; junction bases unmatched: 4. The germline V gene has CDR1 MDHEN and CDR2 SYDVKM. The CDR3 protein is CASSWGGRDTQYF. CDR3 in DNA: TGTGCCAGCAGTTGGGGGGGGAGGGATACGCAGTATTTT.

This clonotype showed up just a few times. This sequence joins TRBV20-1 and TRBJ1-1; D is unclear. The CDR3 runs 11 residues. Germline V gene data show CDR1 as DFQATT and CDR2 as SNEGSKA (reference sequence). Trimming left V 6 bases short and J 1 base short, with 6 bases between. CDR3 nucleotide sequence: TGCAGTGCCGGGCAGAACACTGAAGCTTTCTTT. Amino acids: CSAGQNTEAFF.

There are a few counts of this clonotype. V gene TRBV6-5 combines with J gene TRBJ2-1; 9 positions match TRBD2. With V trimmed by 5 bases and J by 4 bases, 6 bases remained unmatched. Germline V gene sequence: CDR1 MNHEY, CDR2 SVGAGI. The CDR3 contains 15 residues. The CDR3 DNA reads as TGTGCCAGCAGTAATCTAGCGGGGCTTTACAATGAGCAGTTCTTC. Its translation: CASSNLAGLYNEQFF.

This clonotype was counted between two and nine times. The chain employs TRBV20-1 and TRBJ2-7; 11 positions match TRBD2. The germline CDR1 and CDR2 sequences are DFQATT and SNEGSKA (reference sequence). The CDR3 extends over 17 amino acids. V dropped 0 bases and J dropped 4; count of bases not matched to a gene: 11. The CDR3 bases are TGCAGTGCTAGAGATCCCGGACTAGCGGGTGACCTTTACGAGCAGTACTTC. It yields the protein CSARDPGLAGDLYEQYF.

The V gene is TRBV15, the J gene TRBJ2-1; 7 nucleotides align to TRBD2. This CDR3 is 14 amino acids long. From germline, CDR1 is LNHNV and CDR2 YYDKDF (reference sequence). V shed 8 bases and J 0 bases; nucleotides not matched to a gene: 4. CDR3 loop: CATGGESSYNEQFF. CDR3 DNA: TGTGCCACCGGGGGGGAAAGCTCCTACAATGAGCAGTTCTTC.

The chain joins TRBV6-6 to TRBJ2-1, with TRBD2 matching 10 bases. There are 16 residues in the CDR3. Germline CDR1 is MNHNY and CDR2 is SVGAGI (reference sequence). After removal of 6 bases from V and 4 bases from J, the junction contained 9 bases not matched to a gene. The CDR3 nucleotides are TGTGCCAGCAGACCTAAGCGGGAGGGCTTATACAATGAGCAGTTCTTC. Translation gives CASRPKREGLYNEQFF.

This clonotype occurred once. The conserved phenylalanine or tryptophan normally closing the CDR3 is absent here, so this likely arose from a read error. V gene TRBV5-6 combines with J gene TRBJ1-2; D is uncertain. The germline CDR1 and CDR2 sequences are SGHDT and YYEEEE. The CDR3 covers 15 residues. Trimming shortened V by 4 bases and J by 8 bases, and 21 bases separated the two germline ends. The CDR3 loop reads CASSPTGPRSKGYTL. The CDR3 DNA sequence: TGTGCCAGCAGCCCTACCGGGCCGAGAAGTAAAGGCTACACCTTA.

This clonotype was found a few times. The chain couples TRBV27 to TRBJ2-1, with 10 bases identical to TRBD2. This CDR3 is 15 amino acids long. V lost 4 bases to trimming and J lost 7 bases; unmatched junction nucleotides: 7. Per the germline V gene, CDR1 is MNHEY and CDR2 is SMNVEV (reference sequence). The CDR3 is CASSYPSGRGNEQFF. Here the CDR3 DNA reads TGTGCCAGCAGTTACCCTAGCGGGAGAGGAAATGAGCAGTTCTTC.

This clonotype was picked up a small number of times. The chain has TRBV24-1 and TRBJ2-1; tentatively, D is TRBD2 (6 bases). CDR1 is KGHDR, CDR2 SFDVKD, per germline. The germline V and J ends were trimmed by 0 bases and 3 bases, with 14 bases remaining between them. The CDR3 consists of 17 residues. The CDR3 region has the DNA TGTGCCACCAGTGATTTGCGCTCGGGACTTAACTACAATGAGCAGTTCTTC. This sequence encodes CATSDLRSGLNYNEQFF.

This clonotype was found a few times. The chain combines TRBV7-9 with TRBJ1-2; 7 bases map to TRBD1. The V segment lost 4 bases and the J segment 2 bases; nucleotides outside the gene matches: 4. Germline V CDR1 and CDR2: SEHNR, FQNEAQ (reference sequence). CDR3 size: 14 residues. Here the CDR3 DNA reads TGTGCCAGCAGCTACGAGACAGGGAACTATGGCTACACCTTC. It translates to CASSYETGNYGYTF.

A few counts support this clonotype. The genes are TRBV21-1 and TRBJ2-3; the table gives TRBD2 as D, unverified against the DNA. TRBV21-1 is a recognized pseudogene. CDR3 length: 15 residues. CDR3 nucleotide sequence: TGTGCCAGCAGACGAGGCGGGAGGGGGTCAGATACGCAGTATTTT. It encodes CASRRGGRGSDTQYF.

V gene TRBV20-1 combines with J gene TRBJ1-2, with 7 bases that match TRBD1. V shed 4 bases, J shed 4 bases, and the junction held 6 bases outside the gene matches. Germline loops: CDR1 DFQATT, CDR2 SNEGSKA (reference sequence). The CDR3 runs to 13 residues. The DNA for the CDR3 is TGCAGTGCTACGGGGGGGACAGTCTATGGCTACACCTTC. It encodes CSATGGTVYGYTF.

This clonotype has just a few counts. The rearrangement uses TRBV9 and TRBJ1-1; no firm D call. Germline assignment: CDR1 SGDLS and CDR2 YYNGEE. The CDR3 consists of 13 residues. V lost 3 bases and J 1 base, leaving 7 bases between the germline ends. CDR3 nucleotide sequence: TGTGCCAGCAGCGGTGAGGGGAACACTGAAGCTTTCTTT. Translation gives CASSGEGNTEAFF. The full variable domain, with the rest looked up from reference TRBV9 and TRBJ1-1, is DSGVTQTPKHLITATGQRVTLRCSPRSGDLSVYWYQQSLDQGLQFLIQYYNGEERAKGNILERFSAQQFPDLHSELNLSSLELGDSALYFCASSGEGNTEAFFGQGTRLTVV.